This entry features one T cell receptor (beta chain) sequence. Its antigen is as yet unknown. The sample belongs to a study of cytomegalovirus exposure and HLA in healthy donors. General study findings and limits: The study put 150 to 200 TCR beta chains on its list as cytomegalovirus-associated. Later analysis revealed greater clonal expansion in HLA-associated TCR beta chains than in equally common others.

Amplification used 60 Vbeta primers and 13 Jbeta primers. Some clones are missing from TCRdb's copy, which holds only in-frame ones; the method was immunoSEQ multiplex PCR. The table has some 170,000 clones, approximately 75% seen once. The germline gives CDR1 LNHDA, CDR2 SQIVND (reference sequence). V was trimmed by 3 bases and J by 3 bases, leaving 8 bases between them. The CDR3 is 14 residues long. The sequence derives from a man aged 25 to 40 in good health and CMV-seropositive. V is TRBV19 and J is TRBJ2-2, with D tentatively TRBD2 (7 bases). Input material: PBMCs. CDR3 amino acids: CASSMGGHTGELFF. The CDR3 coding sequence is TGTGCCAGTAGTATGGGGGGGCACACCGGGGAGCTGTTTTTT.